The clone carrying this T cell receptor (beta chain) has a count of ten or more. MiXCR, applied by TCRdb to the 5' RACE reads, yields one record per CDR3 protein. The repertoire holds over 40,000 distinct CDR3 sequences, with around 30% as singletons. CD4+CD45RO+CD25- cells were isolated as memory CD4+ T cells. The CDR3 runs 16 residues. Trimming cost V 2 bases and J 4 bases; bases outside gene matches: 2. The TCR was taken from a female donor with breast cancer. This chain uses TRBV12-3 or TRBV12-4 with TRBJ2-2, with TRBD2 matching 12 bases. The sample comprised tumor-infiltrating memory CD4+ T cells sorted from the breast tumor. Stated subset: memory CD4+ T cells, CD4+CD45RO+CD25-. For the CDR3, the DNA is TGTGCCAGCAGTTTACTAGCGGGAGGGTTCACCGGGGAGCTGTTTTTT. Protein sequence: CASSLLAGGFTGELFF.